A single sample is the source of the 26 T cell receptor beta chains below, sequenced in a study of T cells after somatic rescue of genetic block. The table came from immunoSEQ multiplex PCR; TCRdb's copy has only in-frame clones and leaves some out. In the table there are approximately 71,000 clones, roughly 90% of which are singletons. The source material was peripheral blood mononuclear cells (PBMCs). The receptor source for this set is a man between 35 and 55 years old.

The CDR3 protein is CASSLETGLETQYF. CDR3 bases: TGCGCCAGCAGCTTGGAGACGGGGCTAGAGACCCAGTACTTC. The V and J genes are TRBV5-1 and TRBJ2-5; TRBD1 or TRBD2 may be the D gene (5 bases each). Trimming cost V 0 bases and J 4 bases, with 10 bases left between them. The germline gives CDR1 SGHRS, CDR2 YFSETQ. There are 14 residues in the CDR3.

The genes are TRBV30 and TRBJ1-2; D gene ambiguous. Looked up from germline, CDR1 is GTSNPN and CDR2 is SVGIG (reference sequence). V gave up 1 base and J gave up 12 bases, with 12 bases separating them. The CDR3 is 11 residues long. CDR3 protein: CAWSEAARHTF. As DNA, the CDR3 is TGTGCCTGGAGTGAGGCAGCTCGCCACACCTTC.

The sample holds one count of this clone. The V and J genes are TRBV5-6 and TRBJ2-7, with unresolved D. This CDR3 is built from 15 residues. Per the germline V gene, CDR1 is SGHDT and CDR2 is YYEEEE. V was cut by 4 bases and J by 1 base, with 15 bases left in between. Here the CDR3 reads CASSTELTLSYEQYF. In DNA, the CDR3 is TGTGCCAGCAGCACAGAGTTAACATTATCCTACGAGCAGTACTTC.

The chain combines TRBV6-6 with TRBJ1-2; 9 bases match TRBD1. V trimming: 6 bases; J trimming: 6 bases; junction bases outside the gene matches: 11. The CDR3 totals 15 residues. CDR1 MNHNY and CDR2 SVGAGI come from the germline V gene (reference sequence). CDR3 amino acids: CASSQRGQGINGYTF. DNA for the CDR3: TGTGCCAGCAGCCAAAGGGGACAGGGAATAAATGGCTACACCTTC.

This chain joins TRBV2 and TRBJ2-1, with D possibly being TRBD1 or TRBD2 (6 bases each). From germline, CDR1 is SNHLY and CDR2 FYNNEI. This CDR3 has 12 residues. V was shortened by 7 bases and J by 8 bases, with 12 bases between the two germline ends. This chain's CDR3 is CASIEEGDEQFF. CDR3 nucleotides: TGTGCCAGCATAGAGGAGGGGGATGAGCAGTTCTTC. The full variable domain, rest sourced from reference TRBV2 and TRBJ2-1, is EPEVTQTPSHQVTQMGQEVILRCVPISNHLYFYWYRQILGQKVEFLVSFYNNEISEKSEIFDDQFSVERPDGSNFTLKIRSTKLEDSAMYFCASIEEGDEQFFGPGTRLTVL.

V usage is TRBV10-3 and J usage is TRBJ2-7, with TRBD1 matching 8 bases. Looked up from germline, CDR1 is ENHRY and CDR2 is SYGVKD. The CDR3 has 15 amino acids. V gave up 4 bases and J gave up 4 bases; unmatched junction bases: 9. The CDR3 loop reads CAISGSGGIEYEQYF. The CDR3, as DNA: TGTGCCATCAGTGGCTCAGGGGGCATAGAGTACGAGCAGTACTTC.

The chain uses TRBV2 and TRBJ1-6; the D gene is possibly TRBD1 (5 bases). The CDR3 contains 16 residues. V lost 0 bases and J 2 bases, leaving 8 bases between the germline ends. Looked up from germline, CDR1 is SNHLY and CDR2 is FYNNEI. Here the CDR3 DNA reads TGTGCCAGCAGTGAAGCAGCGGGGGCCTATAATTCACCCCTCCACTTT. Protein: CASSEAAGAYNSPLHF. The full variable domain, rest sourced from reference TRBV2 and TRBJ1-6, is EPEVTQTPSHQVTQMGQEVILRCVPISNHLYFYWYRQILGQKVEFLVSFYNNEISEKSEIFDDQFSVERPDGSNFTLKIRSTKLEDSAMYFCASSEAAGAYNSPLHFGNGTRLTVT.

V usage is TRBV25-1 and J usage is TRBJ2-7; possible D gene TRBD2, 5 bases. Per germline, CDR1 MGHDK and CDR2 SYGVNS. V dropped 6 bases and J dropped 3 bases, with 9 bases sitting between them. The CDR3 is 12 amino acids. In DNA form, the CDR3 reads TGTGCCAGCAGCCCCGAGGGCTACGAGCAGTACTTC. Protein product: CASSPEGYEQYF.

The rearrangement uses TRBV4-3 and TRBJ2-1; no firm D call. From germline, CDR1 is LGHNA and CDR2 YSLEER. V was trimmed by 0 bases and J by 1 base, leaving 7 bases between them. CDR3 length equals 15 residues. For the CDR3, the DNA is TGCGCCAGCAGCCAAGACAGGATTTCCTACAATGAGCAGTTCTTC. It encodes CASSQDRISYNEQFF.

This clone is labeled as medium-sized. The V gene is TRBV6-5, the J gene TRBJ1-1; D is perhaps TRBD1 (6 bases). The germline V and J ends were trimmed by 5 bases and 7 bases, with 14 bases remaining between them. The germline CDR1 and CDR2 sequences are MNHEY and SVGAGI. The length of the CDR3 is 13 residues. The DNA of the CDR3 is TGTGCCAGCAGTGTCAACGGGGGCAATGAAGCTTTCTTT. It specifies CASSVNGGNEAFF.

This clone was picked up one time. The chain joins TRBV19 to TRBJ2-1, with 7 bases matching TRBD1. The germline V gene has CDR1 LNHDA and CDR2 SQIVND (reference sequence). The CDR3 totals 16 residues. V lost 0 bases, J lost 0 bases, and 2 bases stayed unmatched. CDR3 DNA: TGTGCCAGTAGTATAGAGGACAGGAGCTCCTACAATGAGCAGTTCTTC. Its translation is CASSIEDRSSYNEQFF. Supplemented by reference TRBV19 and TRBJ2-1, the full variable domain reads DGGITQSPKYLFRKEGQNVTLSCEQNLNHDAMYWYRQDPGQGLRLIYYSQIVNDFQKGDIAEGYSVSREKKESFPLTVTSAQKNPTAFYLCASSIEDRSSYNEQFFGPGTRLTVL.

The chain recombines TRBV7-2 with TRBJ2-7; no definite D call. CDR1 SGHTA and CDR2 FQGNSA come from the germline V gene. The CDR3 has 13 amino acids. Between the trimmed V and J ends, which lost 1 base and 3 bases, there was a span of 7 bases. The CDR3 DNA reads TGTGCCAGCAGCTTAGACCTGGGCTACGAGCAGTACTTC. Residues: CASSLDLGYEQYF.

J is TRBJ1-6 and V is TRBV6-1; 10 positions match TRBD1. CDR1 MNHNS and CDR2 SASEGT come from the germline V gene. This CDR3 has 15 amino acids. V lost 4 bases and J lost 5; bases outside the gene matches: 2. The CDR3 spells CASSAGQGDNSPLHF. The DNA of the CDR3 is TGTGCCAGCAGTGCCGGACAGGGGGATAATTCACCCCTCCACTTT.

The rearrangement uses TRBV5-1 and TRBJ2-7; possible D gene TRBD2, 6 bases. Germline V gives CDR1 SGHRS, CDR2 YFSETQ. Trimming removed 4 bases at V and 0 bases at J, with 14 bases between. The CDR3 loop spans 15 amino acids. CDR3 coding DNA: TGCGCCAGCAGCCCCGAGGCGGGGAACTCCTACGAGCAGTACTTC. The encoded protein is CASSPEAGNSYEQYF.

J is TRBJ1-5 and V is TRBV7-8; D gene ambiguous. The CDR3 runs to 15 residues. V shed 4 bases and J shed 7 bases, with 17 bases lying between them. Germline V lookup: CDR1 SGHVS, CDR2 FQNEAQ. CDR3 sequence reads: CASSSRRWNVQPQHF. CDR3 DNA sequence: TGTGCCAGCAGCTCCAGACGGTGGAACGTGCAGCCCCAGCATTTT.

In DNA form, the CDR3 reads TGTGCCAGCAGTTTAGGGGAGATTAATGAGCAGTTCTTC. It is translated as CASSLGEINEQFF. The chain is built from TRBV27 and TRBJ2-1; D perhaps matches TRBD2 (5 bases). The CDR3 sequence is 13 residues long. Germline V CDR1 and CDR2: MNHEY, SMNVEV (reference sequence). V lost 2 bases to trimming and J lost 7 bases, with 9 bases between them.

The chain joins TRBV7-2 to TRBJ1-4; 8 bases agree with TRBD1. The germline V gene has CDR1 SGHTA and CDR2 FQGNSA. This CDR3 is 14 amino acids long. V gave up 4 bases and J gave up 6 bases; unmatched junction bases: 4. The chain's CDR3 is CASSSGQAYEKLFF. DNA for the CDR3: TGTGCCAGCAGCTCGGGACAGGCTTATGAAAAACTGTTTTTT.

This clone turned up a few times. The chain is built from TRBV5-1 and TRBJ1-1; TRBD1 is a possible D gene (5 bases). Trimming removed 4 bases at V and 1 base at J, with 14 bases between. Germline V gene lookup returns CDR1 SGHRS and CDR2 YFSETQ. The CDR3 covers 15 residues. The CDR3 spells CASSRLTVTNTEAFF. CDR3 sequence (DNA): TGCGCCAGCAGCAGGCTGACAGTCACGAACACTGAAGCTTTCTTT.

V usage is TRBV2 and J usage is TRBJ2-1, with D possibly being TRBD2 (5 bases). The germline V gene encodes CDR1 SNHLY and CDR2 FYNNEI. Trimming took off 6 bases at V and 12 bases at J, with 15 bases between the two ends. The length of the CDR3 is 12 residues. CDR3: CASSQGLVGQFF. CDR3 nucleotides: TGTGCCAGCAGCCAAGGACTTGTGGGGCAGTTCTTC.

The chain recombines TRBV11-2 with TRBJ2-1; D perhaps matches TRBD1 (6 bases). The germline gives CDR1 SGHAT, CDR2 FQNNGV. Trimming removed 0 bases from V and 9 bases from J, with 15 bases in between. The CDR3 is 15 amino acids. CDR3 sequence (DNA): TGTGCCAGCAGCTTAGATCTTGGGGGCAGGGGTGAGCAGTTCTTC. Residues: CASSLDLGGRGEQFF.

The V gene is TRBV13, the J gene TRBJ2-1; no reliable D call. Trimming stripped 5 bases from V and 2 bases from J, with 10 bases between. The V gene's germline CDR1 is PRHDT and CDR2 FYEKMQ (reference sequence). This CDR3 contains 14 residues. For the CDR3, the DNA is TGTGCCAGCAGCCTTCGGCCCACCTACAATGAGCAGTTCTTC. This gives the protein CASSLRPTYNEQFF.

The V call is TRBV10-3, the J call TRBJ2-7; D could derive from TRBD1 or TRBD2 (6 bases each). The CDR3 covers 15 residues. The V gene's germline CDR1 is ENHRY and CDR2 SYGVKD. Trimming shortened V by 2 bases and J by 7 bases, and 18 bases separated the two germline ends. Here the CDR3 reads CAISETGTNGGEQYF. Written as DNA, the CDR3 is TGTGCCATCAGTGAGACCGGGACAAATGGAGGGGAGCAGTACTTC.

CDR3 sequence reads: CASSPQTETQYF. Written as DNA, the CDR3 is TGTGCCAGCAGTCCCCAGACTGAGACCCAGTACTTC. V gene TRBV7-8 combines with J gene TRBJ2-5; D is unclear. Trimming shortened V by 6 bases and J by 5 bases, and 10 bases separated the two germline ends. This CDR3 spans 12 amino acids. Germline assignment: CDR1 SGHVS and CDR2 FQNEAQ.

CDR3 sequence reads: CASRETGSYEQYF. The CDR3 DNA follows: TGTGCCAGTAGGGAGACAGGGAGCTACGAGCAGTACTTC. This chain uses TRBV19 with TRBJ2-7, with 7 positions matching TRBD1. This CDR3 has 13 residues. The V and J ends lost 6 bases and 3 bases, in that order; junction bases with no gene match: 5. Germline V gives CDR1 LNHDA, CDR2 SQIVND (reference sequence).

The chain recombines TRBV27 with TRBJ1-3, with 11 bases matching TRBD1. CDR1 is MNHEY, CDR2 SMNVEV, per germline (reference sequence). J gave up 0 bases and V 4 bases, and 2 bases lay outside the gene matches. The CDR3 extends over 16 amino acids. CDR3 protein: CASSSGTGGSGNTIYF. The CDR3 DNA is TGTGCCAGCAGTTCCGGGACAGGGGGCTCTGGAAACACCATATATTTT.

The chain is built from TRBV12-5 and TRBJ2-4, with D unresolved. CDR1 is LGHNT and CDR2 is FRNRAP in the germline V gene. The CDR3 spans 14 residues. Trimming shortened V by 5 bases and J by 8 bases, and 16 bases separated the two germline ends. The CDR3 DNA reads TGTGCTAGTGGTGACCGGGCAAGACGGGACATTCAGTACTTC. Protein product: CASGDRARRDIQYF.